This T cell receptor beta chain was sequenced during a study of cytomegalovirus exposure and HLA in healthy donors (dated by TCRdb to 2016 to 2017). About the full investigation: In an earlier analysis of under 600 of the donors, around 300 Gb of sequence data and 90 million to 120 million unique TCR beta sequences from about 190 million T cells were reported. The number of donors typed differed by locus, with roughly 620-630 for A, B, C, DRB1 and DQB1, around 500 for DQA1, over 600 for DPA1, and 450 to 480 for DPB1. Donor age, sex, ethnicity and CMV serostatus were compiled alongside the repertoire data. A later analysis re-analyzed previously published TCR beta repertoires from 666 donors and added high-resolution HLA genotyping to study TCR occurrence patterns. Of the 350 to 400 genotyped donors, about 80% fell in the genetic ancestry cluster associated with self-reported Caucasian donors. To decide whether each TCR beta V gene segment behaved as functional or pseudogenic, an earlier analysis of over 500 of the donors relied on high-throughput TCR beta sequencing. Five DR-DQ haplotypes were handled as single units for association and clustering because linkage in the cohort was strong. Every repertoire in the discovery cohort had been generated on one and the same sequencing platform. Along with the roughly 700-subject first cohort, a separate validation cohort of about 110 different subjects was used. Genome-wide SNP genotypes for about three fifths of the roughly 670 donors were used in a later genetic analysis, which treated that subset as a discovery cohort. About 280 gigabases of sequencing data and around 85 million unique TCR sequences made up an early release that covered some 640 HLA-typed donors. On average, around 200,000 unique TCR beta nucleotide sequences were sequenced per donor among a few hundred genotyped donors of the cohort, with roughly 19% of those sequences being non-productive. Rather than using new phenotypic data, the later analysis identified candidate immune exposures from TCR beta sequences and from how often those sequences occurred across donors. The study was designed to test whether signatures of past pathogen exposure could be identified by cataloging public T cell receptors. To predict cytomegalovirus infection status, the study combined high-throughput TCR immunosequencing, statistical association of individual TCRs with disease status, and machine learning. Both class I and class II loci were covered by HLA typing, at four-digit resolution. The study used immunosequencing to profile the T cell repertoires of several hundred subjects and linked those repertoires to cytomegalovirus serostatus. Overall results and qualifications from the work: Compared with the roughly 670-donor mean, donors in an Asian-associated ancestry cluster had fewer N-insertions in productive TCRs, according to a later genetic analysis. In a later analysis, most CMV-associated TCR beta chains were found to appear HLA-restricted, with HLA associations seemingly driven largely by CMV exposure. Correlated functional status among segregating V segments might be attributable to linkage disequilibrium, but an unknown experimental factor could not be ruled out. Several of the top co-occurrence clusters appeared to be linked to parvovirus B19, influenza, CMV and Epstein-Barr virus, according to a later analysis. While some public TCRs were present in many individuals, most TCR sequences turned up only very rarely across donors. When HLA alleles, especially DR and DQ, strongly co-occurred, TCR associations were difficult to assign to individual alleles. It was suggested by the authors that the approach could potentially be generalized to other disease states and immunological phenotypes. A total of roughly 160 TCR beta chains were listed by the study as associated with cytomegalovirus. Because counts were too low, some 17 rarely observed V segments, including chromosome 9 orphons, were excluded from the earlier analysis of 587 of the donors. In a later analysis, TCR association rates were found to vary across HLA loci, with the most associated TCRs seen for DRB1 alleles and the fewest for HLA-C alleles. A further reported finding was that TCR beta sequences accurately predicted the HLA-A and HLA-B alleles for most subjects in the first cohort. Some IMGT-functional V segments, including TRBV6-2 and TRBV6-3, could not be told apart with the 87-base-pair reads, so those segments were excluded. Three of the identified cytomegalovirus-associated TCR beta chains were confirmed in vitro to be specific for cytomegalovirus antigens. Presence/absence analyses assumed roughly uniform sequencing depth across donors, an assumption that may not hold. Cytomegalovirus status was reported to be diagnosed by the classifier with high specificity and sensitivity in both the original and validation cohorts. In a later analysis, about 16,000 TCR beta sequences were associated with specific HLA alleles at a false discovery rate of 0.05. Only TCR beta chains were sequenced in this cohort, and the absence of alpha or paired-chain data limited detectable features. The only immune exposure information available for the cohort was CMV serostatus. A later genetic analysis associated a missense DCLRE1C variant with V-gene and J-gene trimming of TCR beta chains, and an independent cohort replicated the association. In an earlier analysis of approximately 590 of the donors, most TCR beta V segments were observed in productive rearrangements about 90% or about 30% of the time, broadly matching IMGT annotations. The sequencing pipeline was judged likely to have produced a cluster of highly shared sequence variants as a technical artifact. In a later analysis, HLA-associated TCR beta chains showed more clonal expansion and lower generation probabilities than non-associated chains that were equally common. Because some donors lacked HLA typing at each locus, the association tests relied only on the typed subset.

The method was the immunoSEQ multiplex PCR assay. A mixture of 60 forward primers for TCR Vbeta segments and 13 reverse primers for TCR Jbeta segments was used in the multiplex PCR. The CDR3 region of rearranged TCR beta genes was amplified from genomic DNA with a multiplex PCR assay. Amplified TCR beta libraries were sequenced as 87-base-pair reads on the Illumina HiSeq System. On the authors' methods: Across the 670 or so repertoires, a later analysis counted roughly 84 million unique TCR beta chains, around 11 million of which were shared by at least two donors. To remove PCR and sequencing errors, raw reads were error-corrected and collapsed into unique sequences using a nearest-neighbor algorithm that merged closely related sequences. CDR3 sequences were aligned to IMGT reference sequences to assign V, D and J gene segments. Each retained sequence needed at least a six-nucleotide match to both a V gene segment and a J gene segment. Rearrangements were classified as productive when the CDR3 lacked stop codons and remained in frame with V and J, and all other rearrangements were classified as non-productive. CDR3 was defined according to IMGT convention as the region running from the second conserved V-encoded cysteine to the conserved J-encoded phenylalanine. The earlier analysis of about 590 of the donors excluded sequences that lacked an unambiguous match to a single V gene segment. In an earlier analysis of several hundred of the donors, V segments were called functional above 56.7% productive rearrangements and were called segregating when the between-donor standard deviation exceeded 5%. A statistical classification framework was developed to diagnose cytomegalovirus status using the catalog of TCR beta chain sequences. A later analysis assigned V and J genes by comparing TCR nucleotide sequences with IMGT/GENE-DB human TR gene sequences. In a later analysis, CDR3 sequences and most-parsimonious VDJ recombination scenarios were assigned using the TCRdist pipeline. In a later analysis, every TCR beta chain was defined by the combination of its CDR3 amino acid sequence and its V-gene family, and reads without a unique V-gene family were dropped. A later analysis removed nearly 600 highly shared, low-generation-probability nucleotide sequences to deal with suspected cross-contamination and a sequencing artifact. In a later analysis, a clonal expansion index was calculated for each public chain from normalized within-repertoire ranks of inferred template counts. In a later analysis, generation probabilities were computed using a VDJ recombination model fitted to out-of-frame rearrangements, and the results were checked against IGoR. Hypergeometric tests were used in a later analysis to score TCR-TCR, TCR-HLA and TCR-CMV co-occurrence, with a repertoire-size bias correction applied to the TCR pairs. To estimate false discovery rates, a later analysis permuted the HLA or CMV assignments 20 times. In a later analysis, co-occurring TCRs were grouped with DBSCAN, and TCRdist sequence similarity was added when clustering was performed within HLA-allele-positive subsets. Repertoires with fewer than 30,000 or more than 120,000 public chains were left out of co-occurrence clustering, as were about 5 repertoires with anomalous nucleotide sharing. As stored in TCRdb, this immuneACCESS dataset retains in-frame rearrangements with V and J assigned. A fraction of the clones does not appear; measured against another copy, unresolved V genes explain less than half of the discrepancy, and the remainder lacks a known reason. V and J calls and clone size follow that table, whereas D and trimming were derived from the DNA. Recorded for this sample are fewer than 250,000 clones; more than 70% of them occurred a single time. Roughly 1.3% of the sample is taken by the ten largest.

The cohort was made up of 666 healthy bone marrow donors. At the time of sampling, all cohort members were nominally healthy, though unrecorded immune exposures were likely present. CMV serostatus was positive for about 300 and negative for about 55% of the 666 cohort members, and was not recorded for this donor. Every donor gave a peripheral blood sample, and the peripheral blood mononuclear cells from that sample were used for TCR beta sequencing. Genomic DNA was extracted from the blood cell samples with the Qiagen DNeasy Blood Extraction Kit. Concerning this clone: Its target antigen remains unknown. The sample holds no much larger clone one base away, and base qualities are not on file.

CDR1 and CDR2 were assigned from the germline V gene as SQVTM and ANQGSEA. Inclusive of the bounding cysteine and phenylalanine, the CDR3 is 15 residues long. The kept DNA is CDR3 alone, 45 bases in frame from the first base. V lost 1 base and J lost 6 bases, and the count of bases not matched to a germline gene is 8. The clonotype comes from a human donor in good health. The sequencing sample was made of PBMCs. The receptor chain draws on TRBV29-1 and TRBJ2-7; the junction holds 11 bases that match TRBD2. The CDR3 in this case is CSVEGLAGGPSEQYF. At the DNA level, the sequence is TGCAGCGTTGAAGGGTTAGCGGGAGGGCCTAGCGAGCAGTACTTC.